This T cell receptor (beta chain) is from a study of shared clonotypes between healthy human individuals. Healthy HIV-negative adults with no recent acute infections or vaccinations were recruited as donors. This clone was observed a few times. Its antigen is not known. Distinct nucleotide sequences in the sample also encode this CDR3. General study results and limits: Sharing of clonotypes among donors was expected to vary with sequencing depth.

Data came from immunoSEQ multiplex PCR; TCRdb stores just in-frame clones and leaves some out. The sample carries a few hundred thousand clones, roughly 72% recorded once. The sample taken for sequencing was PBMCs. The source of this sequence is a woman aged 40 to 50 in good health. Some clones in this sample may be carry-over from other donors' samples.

CDR3 sequence (DNA): TGTGCCAGCAGCTTAGAGATCGGGGAGCTGTTTTTT. Protein product: CASSLEIGELFF. The chain is built from TRBV7-2 and TRBJ2-2; D remains unclear. The CDR3 spans 12 residues. Germline CDR1 and CDR2: SGHTA and FQGNSA. The ends were cut back, 1 base at V and 7 bases at J, with 4 bases in the middle.